These 24 T cell receptor beta chains originate from one sample sequenced in a study of cytomegalovirus exposure and HLA in healthy donors. The study ran its PCR with 60 Vbeta and 13 Jbeta primers. Clones were sequenced by immunoSEQ multiplex PCR, and TCRdb holds only the in-frame ones, with some missing. The sample has around 100,000 clones; 60% to 85% are singletons. Sample: PBMCs. The source is a female donor in good health and CMV-seropositive.

The V call is TRBV18, the J call TRBJ1-1; TRBD1 aligns across 8 bases. V dropped 4 bases and J dropped 2; count of bases not matched to a gene: 3. The germline V gene has CDR1 KGHSH and CDR2 LQKENI. CDR3 size: 14 residues. CDR3 protein: CASSRGQENTEAFF. The DNA for the CDR3 is TGTGCCAGCTCACGGGGACAGGAAAACACTGAAGCTTTCTTT.

The V and J genes are TRBV7-9 and TRBJ2-7; 7 positions agree with TRBD1. The J segment lost 5 bases and the V segment lost 1 base, leaving 8 bases of the junction unmatched. The CDR3 is 15 residues long. Germline-derived CDR1 and CDR2 are SEHNR and FQNEAQ (reference sequence). In DNA form, the CDR3 reads TGTGCCAGCAGCTTAGGCGAGGGGGCCAACAACGAGCAGTACTTC. It codes for CASSLGEGANNEQYF.

This chain connects TRBV20-1 to TRBJ1-2; no clear D. Trimming took 4 bases from V and 1 from J, leaving 4 bases between them. Germline V gives CDR1 DFQATT, CDR2 SNEGSKA (reference sequence). The CDR3 length is 11 residues. CDR3 DNA: TGCAGTGCTAACAGTAACTATGGCTACACCTTC. Translating gives CSANSNYGYTF.

The chain carries TRBV5-1 and TRBJ1-3; weak D call: TRBD1 (5 bases). From germline, CDR1 is SGHRS and CDR2 YFSETQ. The CDR3 is 15 amino acids. V shed 4 bases and J shed 0 bases, with 11 bases lying between them. CDR3 in amino acids: CASSIETASGNTIYF. The DNA of the CDR3 is TGCGCCAGCAGCATAGAGACAGCCTCTGGAAACACCATATATTTT.

The chain combines TRBV7-6 with TRBJ2-3; no firm D call. The CDR3 sequence is 13 residues long. Trimming took off 5 bases at V and 2 bases at J, with 8 bases between the two ends. Per the germline V gene, CDR1 is SGHVS and CDR2 is FNYEAQ. The CDR3 DNA follows: TGTGCCAGCAGCCGAGTCGCCACAGATACGCAGTATTTT. Residues: CASSRVATDTQYF.

This clone was counted between two and nine times. J is TRBJ1-6 and V is TRBV6-6; TRBD1 aligns across 9 bases. The germline CDR1 and CDR2 sequences are MNHNY and SVGAGI (reference sequence). This CDR3 is 15 amino acids long. The V and J ends lost 5 bases and 6 bases, in that order; junction bases with no gene match: 5. The CDR3 region is CASSGGQGRNSPLHF. CDR3 nucleotides: TGTGCCAGCAGTGGGGGACAGGGCCGTAATTCACCCCTCCACTTT.

V gene TRBV28 combines with J gene TRBJ2-7; D is ambiguous. Trimming took 5 bases from V and 3 from J, leaving 17 bases between them. Germline V lookup: CDR1 MDHEN, CDR2 SYDVKM. This CDR3 spans 15 amino acids. DNA for the CDR3: TGTGCCAGCAGTCCCTTGTCGAGTTCTGTCTACGAGCAGTACTTC. It encodes CASSPLSSSVYEQYF.

The chain is built from TRBV7-3 and TRBJ2-5; possible D gene TRBD2, 6 bases. Germline V CDR1 and CDR2: SGHTA, FQGTGA. The V gene lost 5 bases and the J gene lost 5 bases, with 12 bases spanning the gap. The CDR3 consists of 13 residues. CDR3 protein: CASSLTGGETQYF. CDR3 coding DNA: TGTGCCAGCAGCCTCACCGGGGGTGAGACCCAGTACTTC. Together with reference TRBV7-3 and TRBJ2-5, the CDR3 gives the full variable domain: GAGVSQTPSNKVTEKGKYVELRCDPISGHTALYWYRQSLGQGPEFLIYFQGTGAADDSGLPNDRFFAVRPEGSVSTLKIQRTERGDSAVYLCASSLTGGETQYFGPGTRLLVL.

V and J are TRBV6-5 and TRBJ1-1; 12 bases are shared with TRBD1. CDR3 length equals 14 residues. J lost 6 bases, V lost 7 bases, and 6 bases had no gene match. CDR1 is MNHEY and CDR2 is SVGAGI in the germline V gene. Here the CDR3 DNA reads TGTGCCAGCAAGGGACAGGGGGCTACTCCTGAAGCTTTCTTT. Its protein product is CASKGQGATPEAFF.

The V call is TRBV5-1, the J call TRBJ2-1; 8 bases line up with TRBD2. This CDR3 comprises 15 residues. Per germline, CDR1 SGHRS and CDR2 YFSETQ. J lost 9 bases, V lost 1 base, and 9 bases had no gene match. CDR3 sequence: CASSLTLAGAGEQFF. CDR3 DNA sequence: TGCGCCAGCAGCTTGACCCTAGCGGGCGCAGGTGAGCAGTTCTTC.

This chain joins TRBV9 and TRBJ2-1, with 9 nucleotides matching TRBD2. The V gene's germline CDR1 is SGDLS and CDR2 YYNGEE. This CDR3 comprises 16 residues. The V and J ends lost 3 bases and 4 bases, in that order; junction bases with no gene match: 8. This CDR3 reads CASSAASGGSYNEQFF. DNA for the CDR3: TGTGCCAGCAGCGCCGCCAGCGGGGGGTCGTACAATGAGCAGTTCTTC.

CDR3 coding DNA: TGCGCCAGCAGCGTTAGGACAGGGGGAAGGAGCACTGAAGCTTTCTTT. Translated, it gives CASSVRTGGRSTEAFF. This rearrangement joins TRBV5-1 to TRBJ1-1, with 10 bases lining up with TRBD1. The CDR3 runs to 16 residues. CDR1 and CDR2 from the germline V gene are SGHRS and YFSETQ. The junction had 10 bases not matched to a gene; V was cut back by 4 bases and J by 4 bases.

This chain connects TRBV4-1 to TRBJ1-1, with TRBD1 as a possible D gene (6 bases). This CDR3 region has 14 residues. Germline CDR1 is MGHRA and CDR2 is YSYEKL. V shed 4 bases and J shed 4 bases, with 13 bases lying between them. CDR3 sequence reads: CASSRGRGGTEAFF. The CDR3 DNA reads as TGCGCCAGCAGCCGGGGGAGGGGGGGCACTGAAGCTTTCTTT.

V and J are TRBV30 and TRBJ1-2; D remains unclear. The CDR3 runs 17 residues. V lost 3 bases, J lost 4 bases, and 24 bases lay in between. The germline CDR1 and CDR2 sequences are GTSNPN and SVGIG (reference sequence). The CDR3: CAWRTRDLGSSSYGYTF. CDR3 DNA sequence: TGTGCCTGGAGGACTAGAGACCTCGGGAGCAGCAGCTATGGCTACACCTTC.

This clone showed up just a few times. This chain joins TRBV5-5 and TRBJ2-7, with D unresolved. The germline gives CDR1 SGHKS, CDR2 YYEKEE (reference sequence). V dropped 2 bases and J dropped 1 base, with 10 bases sitting between them. This CDR3 is 14 amino acids long. CDR3 nucleotide sequence: TGTGCCAGCAGCTTTTACCGTCTATCCTACGAGCAGTACTTC. It encodes CASSFYRLSYEQYF.

The genes are TRBV4-1 and TRBJ2-5; 8 positions agree with TRBD1. This CDR3 spans 17 amino acids. The V gene's germline CDR1 is MGHRA and CDR2 YSYEKL. V shed 0 bases and J 4 bases; nucleotides not matched to a gene: 10. The CDR3 is CASSQDWVQGAGETQYF. The CDR3 nucleotides are TGCGCCAGCAGCCAAGATTGGGTCCAGGGGGCTGGAGAGACCCAGTACTTC.

This chain connects TRBV18 to TRBJ1-4; perhaps TRBD1 as D (5 bases). Germline V gene lookup returns CDR1 KGHSH and CDR2 LQKENI. The CDR3 is made up of 15 amino acids. V dropped 6 bases and J dropped 8 bases, with 19 bases sitting between them. The CDR3 nucleotides are TGTGCCAGCTCCAACCAATGGGGGGAAGACGAAAAACTGTTTTTT. Amino acid sequence: CASSNQWGEDEKLFF.

The genes are TRBV14 and TRBJ2-7, with D maybe TRBD1 (6 bases). The CDR3 totals 16 residues. Trimming left V 0 bases short and J 2 bases short, with 14 bases between. Per the germline V gene, CDR1 is SGHDN and CDR2 is FVKESK. CDR3 nucleotides: TGTGCCAGCAGCCAAGATTGGGGGCCCCTAACCTACGAGCAGTACTTC. As protein: CASSQDWGPLTYEQYF.

In its sample, this clone was seen once. This chain uses TRBV10-3 with TRBJ1-3; possibly TRBD1 for D (5 bases). Germline V lookup: CDR1 ENHRY, CDR2 SYGVKD. The CDR3 extends over 15 amino acids. Trimming removed 3 bases from V and 4 bases from J, with 13 bases in between. CDR3 nucleotides: TGTGCCATCAGTGAAACATATGACAGCGGAAACACCATATATTTT. This codes for CAISETYDSGNTIYF.

The V call is TRBV29-1, the J call TRBJ1-1, with D perhaps matching TRBD1 (6 bases). Per the germline V gene, CDR1 is SQVTM and CDR2 is ANQGSEA. The CDR3 contains 12 residues. Trimming took 6 bases from V and 5 from J, leaving 13 bases between them. The CDR3 here is CSVAGVETEAFF. CDR3 DNA: TGCAGCGTGGCAGGGGTTGAGACTGAAGCTTTCTTT.

The chain uses TRBV9 and TRBJ1-4; a weak D match, TRBD1 (5 bases). The CDR3 spans 14 residues. Trimming removed 2 bases at V and 5 bases at J, with 10 bases between. In germline, CDR1 is SGDLS, CDR2 YYNGEE. CDR3 protein: CASSVTAQNEKLFF. The CDR3 nucleotides read TGTGCCAGCAGCGTGACAGCGCAGAATGAAAAACTGTTTTTT.

The rearrangement links TRBV6-1 to TRBJ2-1, with 10 nucleotides matching TRBD2. Germline V gives CDR1 MNHNS, CDR2 SASEGT. V was pared by 2 bases and J by 6 bases, with 7 bases of the junction left unmatched. The CDR3 contains 16 residues. CDR3 in amino acids: CASSELSGGAPNEQFF. For the CDR3, the DNA is TGTGCCAGCAGTGAACTAAGCGGGGGGGCTCCCAATGAGCAGTTCTTC.

The chain links TRBV29-1 to TRBJ2-3, with a tentative D call TRBD2 (6 bases). Trimming stripped 2 bases from V and 0 bases from J, with 9 bases between. Germline V gene sequence: CDR1 SQVTM, CDR2 ANQGSEA. CDR3 size: 14 residues. CDR3: CSVESGVSTDTQYF. The DNA of the CDR3 is TGCAGCGTTGAATCGGGGGTGAGCACAGATACGCAGTATTTT.

The V gene is TRBV27, the J gene TRBJ1-1; perhaps TRBD1 as D (6 bases). V lost 5 bases and J 4 bases, leaving 17 bases between the germline ends. Per germline, CDR1 MNHEY and CDR2 SMNVEV (reference sequence). CDR3 length: 15 residues. CDR3 loop: CASSPTGRVGTEAFF. The CDR3 DNA reads as TGTGCCAGCAGTCCTACAGGGCGGGTGGGCACTGAAGCTTTCTTT.